This is a list of T cell receptor beta chains from one sample in a study of blood T cell repertoires in COVID-19. The data were produced by immunoSEQ multiplex PCR, yet TCRdb's version contains in-frame clones alone and is incomplete. The repertoire holds 300,000 to 400,000 clones, with roughly 90% as singletons. The sample taken for sequencing was peripheral blood. The origin of the receptors is a woman in her 70s with COVID-19, enrolled during active disease. Both conserved end residues are part of each CDR3. D genes are given only for firm matches.

CDR3aa	v_gene	len	d_gene	j_gene
CASSGQTMNTEAFF	TRBV19	14	.	TRBJ1-1
CAWSRGLGYGYTF	TRBV30	13	.	TRBJ1-2
CASSPDRGLLNSPLHF	TRBV9	16	TRBD1	TRBJ1-6
CASSLGGQGFSGYTF	TRBV28	15	TRBD1	TRBJ1-2
CASSPTGGEGFSKFF	TRBV5-1	15	TRBD2	TRBJ2-1
CASRSGNTEAFF	TRBV5-1	12	.	TRBJ1-1
CATSGESADTQYF	TRBV15	13	.	TRBJ2-3
CASSLKGAVGTDTQYF	TRBV27	16	TRBD1	TRBJ2-3
CASSQERSRGQSPLHF	TRBV4-3	16	.	TRBJ1-6
CATNAPGLAGNEQFF	TRBV24-1	15	TRBD2	TRBJ2-1
CASSFPGVNSPLHF	TRBV28	14	.	TRBJ1-6
CASSQGRGGNTEAFF	TRBV18	15	.	TRBJ1-1